This TCR beta chain was profiled in a study of cytomegalovirus exposure and HLA in healthy donors. General observations from the study: In vitro data verified a few CMV-associated chains as specific for CMV antigens. The study labeled 150 to 200 TCR beta chains cytomegalovirus-associated. One later analysis, an examination of the roughly 110 validation repertoires, found that first-cohort TCR clusters tended to co-occur in them.

TCRdb's copy holds only in-frame clones and misses some; the assay was immunoSEQ multiplex PCR. The sample consists of 200,000 to 250,000 clones, approximately 80% of them appearing once. This clone has a handful of counts. Its specificity is not known. The sequence was collected from a woman younger than 45 in good health and CMV-seropositive. The specimen was PBMCs.

CDR3 in DNA: TGTGCCAGCAGCTTATCCGGGTTTGATCAGCCCCAGCATTTT. Its translation: CASSLSGFDQPQHF. The chain has TRBV13 and TRBJ1-5; the D is unclear. Trimming shortened V by 2 bases and J by 5 bases, and 10 bases separated the two germline ends. CDR3 length equals 14 residues. Looked up from germline, CDR1 is PRHDT and CDR2 is FYEKMQ (reference sequence). Together with reference TRBV13 and TRBJ1-5, the CDR3 gives the full variable domain: AAGVIQSPRHLIKEKRETATLKCYPIPRHDTVYWYQQGPGQDPQFLISFYEKMQSDKGSIPDRFSAQQFSDYHSELNMSSLELGDSALYFCASSLSGFDQPQHFGDGTRLSIL.